This TCR beta chain originates from a study of OX40 agonist ivuxolimab in advanced cancers. This clone was picked up one time. The CDR3 runs to 15 residues. V lost 0 bases and J 0 bases, leaving 9 bases between the germline ends. Germline loops: CDR1 SGHRS, CDR2 YFSETQ. The repertoire was sequenced with immunoSEQ multiplex PCR; TCRdb's copy has only in-frame clones and lacks some. The sample has some 150,000 clones, around 93% seen once. The material sequenced was CD4+ or CD8+ T cells sorted from blood, taken in a trial of the OX40 agonist ivuxolimab. This chain joins TRBV5-1 and TRBJ1-1; D gene ambiguous. The source of this sequence is an adult with an advanced solid tumor such as melanoma, head and neck, liver or kidney cancer. CDR3 sequence (DNA): TGCGCCAGCAGCTTGGCCCCGGCCTTGAACACTGAAGCTTTCTTT. It codes for CASSLAPALNTEAFF.